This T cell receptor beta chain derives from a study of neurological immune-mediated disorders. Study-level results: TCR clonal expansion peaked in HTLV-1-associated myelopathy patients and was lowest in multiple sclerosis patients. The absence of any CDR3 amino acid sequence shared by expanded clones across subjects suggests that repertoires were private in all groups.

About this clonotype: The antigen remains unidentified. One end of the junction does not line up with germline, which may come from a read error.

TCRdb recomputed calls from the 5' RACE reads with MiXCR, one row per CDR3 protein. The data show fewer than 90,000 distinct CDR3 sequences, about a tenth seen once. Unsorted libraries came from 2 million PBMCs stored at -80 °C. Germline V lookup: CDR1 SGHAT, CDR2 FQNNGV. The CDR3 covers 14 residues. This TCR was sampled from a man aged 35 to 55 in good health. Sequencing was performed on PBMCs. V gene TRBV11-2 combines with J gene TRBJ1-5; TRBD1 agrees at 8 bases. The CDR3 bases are TGTACCAGCAGCCCTACAGGGGGGGGTCAACCCCAGCATTTT. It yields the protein CTSSPTGGGQPQHF.